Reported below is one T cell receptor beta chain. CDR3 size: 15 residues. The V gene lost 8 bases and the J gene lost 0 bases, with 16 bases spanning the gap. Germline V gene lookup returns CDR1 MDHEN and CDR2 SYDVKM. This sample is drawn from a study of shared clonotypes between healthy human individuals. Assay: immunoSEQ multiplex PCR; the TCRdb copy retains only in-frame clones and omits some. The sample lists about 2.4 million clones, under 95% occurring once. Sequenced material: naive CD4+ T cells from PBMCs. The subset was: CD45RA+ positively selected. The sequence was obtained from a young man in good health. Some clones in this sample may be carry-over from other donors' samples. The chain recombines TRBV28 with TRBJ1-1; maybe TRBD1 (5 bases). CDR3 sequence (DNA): TGTGCCAGCCGCGGCAGGGTGTGGATGAACACTGAAGCTTTCTTT. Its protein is CASRGRVWMNTEAFF.